This T cell receptor (beta chain) came from a study of T cell repertoires in cytomegalovirus infection. Study as a whole: Researchers turned to recently identified HLA-C-restricted CMV epitopes as well as well-studied HLA-B-restricted ones. Both CMV infection and a matching HLA type were indicated by public TCR beta signatures. Study-level results: Within the response measured ex vivo, HLA-C-restricted CMV-specific TCR beta clonotypes were dominant.

TCRdb reanalysed the reads using MiXCR and keeps one entry per CDR3 protein. The sample has roughly 160,000 distinct CDR3 sequences; roughly 22% are singletons. There are 15 residues in the CDR3. V was clipped by 4 bases and J by 5 bases, with 18 bases between them. CDR1 and CDR2 from the germline V gene are MNHEY and SMNVEV (reference sequence). Comment on this clonotype: Its specificity is unknown.

This material consisted of CD8+ T cells from cultured PBMCs, taken from culture after CMV antigen stimulation. V gene TRBV27 combines with J gene TRBJ2-7; D is unclear. This TCR came from a human donor in good health (CMV status not recorded). Some clones in this sample may be carry-over from other donors' samples. The CDR3 reads CASSSAGPSWNEQYF. The CDR3 bases are TGTGCCAGCAGTTCCGCAGGTCCATCTTGGAACGAGCAGTACTTC.